Here is one TCR beta chain with its context. Libraries used 5'RACE template switching adding universal primer site and UMIs. TCRdb re-called the 5' RACE reads and shows each CDR3 protein once, DNA omitted. Its table lists 350,000 to 400,000 distinct CDR3 sequences. In germline, CDR1 is MNHEY, CDR2 SMNVEV (reference sequence). This CDR3 comprises 14 residues. This sample was taken from a study of T cells expressing NK-cell markers. The sample was blood T cells: a sorted CD56 or NKG2C T cell subset, CD4+ or CD8+ T cells, or bulk PBMC T cells (not recorded which). This TCR was sampled from a woman aged 45 to 65 in good health. This sequence joins TRBV27 and TRBJ1-1; the D call of TRBD1 rests on TCRdb alone, since no DNA is present to check it. CDR3 region: CASSVWGGRRGAFF.